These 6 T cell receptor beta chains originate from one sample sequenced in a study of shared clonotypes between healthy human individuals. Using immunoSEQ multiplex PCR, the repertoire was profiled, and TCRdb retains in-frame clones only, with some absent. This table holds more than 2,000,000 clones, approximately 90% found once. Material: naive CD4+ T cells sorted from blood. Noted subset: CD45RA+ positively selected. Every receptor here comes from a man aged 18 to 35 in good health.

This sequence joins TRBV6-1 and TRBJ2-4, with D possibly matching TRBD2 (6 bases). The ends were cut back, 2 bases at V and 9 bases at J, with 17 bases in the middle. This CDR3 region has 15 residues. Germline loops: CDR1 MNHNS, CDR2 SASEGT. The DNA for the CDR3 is TGTGCCAGCAGTGAACAGGGACTTAGTTCTGGCATTCAGTACTTC. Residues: CASSEQGLSSGIQYF.

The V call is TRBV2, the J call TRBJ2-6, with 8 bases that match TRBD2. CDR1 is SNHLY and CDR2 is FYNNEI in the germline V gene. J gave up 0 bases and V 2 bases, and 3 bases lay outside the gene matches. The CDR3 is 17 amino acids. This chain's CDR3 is CASSEQRGYSGANVLTF. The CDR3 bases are TGTGCCAGCAGTGAACAGCGGGGGTACTCTGGGGCCAACGTCCTGACTTTC.

The CDR3 loop reads CASSLRQISGANVLTF. The CDR3 nucleotides are TGTGCCAGCAGCTTGAGGCAGATCTCTGGGGCCAACGTCCTGACTTTC. V gene TRBV5-4 combines with J gene TRBJ2-6, with D hard to call. Trimming shortened V by 1 base and J by 0 bases, and 8 bases separated the two germline ends. This CDR3 has 16 amino acids. Germline V lookup: CDR1 SGHNT, CDR2 YYREEE (reference sequence).

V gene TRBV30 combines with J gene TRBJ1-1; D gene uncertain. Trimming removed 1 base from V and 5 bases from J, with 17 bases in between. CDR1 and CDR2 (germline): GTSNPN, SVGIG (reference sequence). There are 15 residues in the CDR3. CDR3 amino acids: CAWSDRGSGQTEAFF. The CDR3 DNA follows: TGTGCCTGGAGTGATAGAGGGTCGGGTCAGACTGAAGCTTTCTTT.

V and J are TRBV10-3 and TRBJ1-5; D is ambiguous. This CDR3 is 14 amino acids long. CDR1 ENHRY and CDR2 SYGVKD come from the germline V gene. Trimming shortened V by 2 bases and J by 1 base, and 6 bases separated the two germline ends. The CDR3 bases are TGTGCCATCAGTGAGAGTCGGAGCAATCAGCCCCAGCATTTT. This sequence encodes CAISESRSNQPQHF.

DNA for the CDR3: TGTGCCAGCAGTGATCAGGGGATGTCTGGAAACACCATATATTTT. Its translation: CASSDQGMSGNTIYF. The gene calls are TRBV2 and TRBJ1-3, with a possible D match to TRBD1 (6 bases). The germline V gene encodes CDR1 SNHLY and CDR2 FYNNEI. With 3 bases removed from V and 1 base from J, the gap between germline ends came to 10 bases. There are 15 residues in the CDR3.